This section outlines one T cell receptor (beta chain) sequence together with its context. Its antigen remains unknown. Vbeta (60) and Jbeta (13) primers were used in the PCR. Method: immunoSEQ multiplex PCR; TCRdb's copy keeps in-frame clones and lacks some. Of about 170,000 clones listed, about 79% are singletons. This sample stems from a study of cytomegalovirus exposure and HLA in healthy donors. Study information: Among the roughly 380 donors who were genotyped, around 77% fell in the genetic ancestry cluster that is associated with self-reported Caucasian donors. The study, taken as a whole, reports: Reported performance of the classifier showed diagnosis of cytomegalovirus status with high specificity and sensitivity. Productive status was seen about 90% or about 30% of the time for most TCR beta V segments in an earlier analysis. Immune exposure was documented only through CMV serostatus.

The TCR was taken from a female donor in good health and CMV-seronegative. Sequencing was done on a sample of PBMCs.

CDR3 DNA: TGTGCCAGCAGCTTAGCCGACAGCCCTAGTGGCTACACCTTC. It encodes CASSLADSPSGYTF. The chain carries TRBV7-9 and TRBJ1-2; a possible D gene is TRBD1 (5 bases). Germline lookup yields CDR1 SEHNR and CDR2 FQNEAQ (reference sequence). The germline V and J ends were trimmed by 0 bases and 7 bases, with 12 bases remaining between them. The CDR3 contains 14 residues. Drawing the rest from reference TRBV7-9 and TRBJ1-2, the complete variable domain is DTGVSQNPRHKITKRGQNVTFRCDPISEHNRLYWYRQTLGQGPEFLTYFQNEAQLEKSRLLSDRFSAERPKGSFSTLEIQRTEQGDSAMYLCASSLADSPSGYTFGSGTRLTVV.